Below, 32 T cell receptor beta chains from the same sample are listed, as sequenced in a study of T cell responses to AZD1222 COVID-19 vaccine. Libraries were prepared by immunoSEQ multiplex PCR; TCRdb keeps only in-frame clonotypes and omits some of them. The sample includes more than 95,000 clones, over 75% of them seen just once. This specimen was peripheral blood, taken on day 0 of AZD1222 vaccination. The receptors here all came from an adult in good health.

The chain employs TRBV5-4 and TRBJ2-7; 7 bases fit TRBD1. The CDR3 runs 13 residues. The V and J ends lost 6 bases and 5 bases, in that order; junction bases with no gene match: 8. Germline lookup yields CDR1 SGHNT and CDR2 YYREEE (reference sequence). CDR3 bases: TGTGCCAGCAACGTACAGGGGTTCGACGAGCAGTACTTC. It yields the protein CASNVQGFDEQYF.

This chain joins TRBV19 and TRBJ1-2; D unresolved. V was trimmed by 5 bases and J by 8 bases, leaving 12 bases between them. Germline V gives CDR1 LNHDA, CDR2 SQIVND (reference sequence). The CDR3 contains 12 residues. Here the CDR3 DNA reads TGTGCCAGTAGTCTGAGGGAAGGGGGCTACACCTTC. This codes for CASSLREGGYTF.

The rearrangement links TRBV11-2 to TRBJ1-1; the D gene is possibly TRBD1 (5 bases). This CDR3 comprises 13 residues. Germline V gene data show CDR1 as SGHAT and CDR2 as FQNNGV. Trimming pared 5 bases from V and 1 base from J, leaving 8 bases between. The CDR3 DNA reads as TGTGCCAGCAGCCGGACACGGAACACTGAAGCTTTCTTT. This encodes CASSRTRNTEAFF.

This sequence joins TRBV9 and TRBJ2-7; D gene ambiguous. The CDR3 extends over 15 amino acids. V was trimmed by 0 bases and J by 0 bases, leaving 10 bases between them. The germline V gene has CDR1 SGDLS and CDR2 YYNGEE. The CDR3 here is CASSVGDTYSYEQYF. The CDR3 DNA reads TGTGCCAGCAGCGTAGGTGACACATACTCCTACGAGCAGTACTTC.

The chain employs TRBV7-9 and TRBJ2-7; D is unclear. CDR3 length: 11 amino acids. V lost 3 bases to trimming and J lost 5 bases, with 5 bases between them. In germline, CDR1 is SEHNR, CDR2 FQNEAQ (reference sequence). The CDR3 reads CASSFWDEQYF. CDR3 in DNA: TGTGCCAGCAGCTTCTGGGACGAGCAGTACTTC.

The chain is built from TRBV11-2 and TRBJ2-3; either TRBD1 or TRBD2 may supply D (5 bases each). V gave up 4 bases and J gave up 7 bases, with 12 bases separating them. Germline V gene data show CDR1 as SGHAT and CDR2 as FQNNGV. The CDR3 has 13 residues. The CDR3 region is CASSSWDGYTQYF. Here the CDR3 DNA reads TGTGCCAGCAGCTCCTGGGACGGGTATACGCAGTATTTT.

The CDR3 region is CASSLPPGYEQYF. For the CDR3, the DNA is TGTGCCAGCAGCCTCCCACCCGGGTACGAGCAGTACTTC. This sequence joins TRBV5-5 and TRBJ2-7, with unresolved D. The CDR3 has 13 amino acids. Looked up from germline, CDR1 is SGHKS and CDR2 is YYEKEE (reference sequence). Trimming shortened V by 4 bases and J by 4 bases, and 12 bases separated the two germline ends.

The CDR3 spells CASSRDVEETQYF. The CDR3 DNA is TGTGCCAGCAGCCGGGACGTCGAAGAGACCCAGTACTTC. V gene TRBV2 combines with J gene TRBJ2-5; either TRBD1 or TRBD2 may supply D (5 bases each). Trimming left V 6 bases short and J 3 bases short, with 11 bases between. This CDR3 has 13 amino acids. Per the germline V gene, CDR1 is SNHLY and CDR2 is FYNNEI.

This chain links TRBV27 with TRBJ1-1; no firm D call. Germline lookup yields CDR1 MNHEY and CDR2 SMNVEV (reference sequence). V was clipped by 5 bases and J by 6 bases, with 22 bases between them. The CDR3 is 16 amino acids. The CDR3 DNA is TGTGCCAGCAGTCTTACTTACAGCAGGTTGTCCGCTGAAGCTTTCTTT. It translates to CASSLTYSRLSAEAFF.

The V call is TRBV6-1, the J call TRBJ2-5, with a possible D match to TRBD2 (6 bases). The CDR3 spans 14 residues. Trimming removed 2 bases from V and 5 bases from J, with 12 bases in between. Germline loops: CDR1 MNHNS, CDR2 SASEGT. The CDR3 DNA is TGTGCCAGCAGTGAACTGGGAGGTCGGGAGACCCAGTACTTC. This gives the protein CASSELGGRETQYF.

The chain recombines TRBV3-1 (or the pseudogene TRBV3-2) with TRBJ2-3; D gene uncertain. With 4 bases removed from V and 3 bases from J, the gap between germline ends came to 14 bases. Germline V gives CDR1 LGHDT, CDR2 YNNKEL (reference sequence). The CDR3 totals 15 residues. The CDR3: CASSPHSAITDTQYF. CDR3 nucleotides: TGTGCCAGCAGCCCCCACTCCGCAATTACAGATACGCAGTATTTT.

The V call is TRBV5-1, the J call TRBJ2-2, with TRBD1 matching over 9 bases. V trimming: 4 bases; J trimming: 8 bases; junction bases outside the gene matches: 9. Germline CDR1 is SGHRS and CDR2 is YFSETQ. The CDR3 has 15 residues. In DNA, the CDR3 is TGCGCCAGCAGCCGGGACAGGGAGGGACGTGGGGAGCTGTTTTTT. Translated: CASSRDREGRGELFF.

The chain links TRBV5-4 to TRBJ1-1; D gene uncertain. The V gene lost 0 bases and the J gene lost 1 base, with 16 bases spanning the gap. CDR3 length equals 17 residues. Germline V gives CDR1 SGHNT, CDR2 YYREEE (reference sequence). The CDR3 spells CASSLGVPRSTNTEAFF. The CDR3 DNA follows: TGTGCCAGCAGCTTGGGAGTCCCGAGGTCTACGAACACTGAAGCTTTCTTT.

This clone was seen more than once but under ten times. The J gene is TRBJ1-4, the V gene TRBV5-1; a weak D match, TRBD1 (5 bases). This CDR3 has 14 amino acids. The germline gives CDR1 SGHRS, CDR2 YFSETQ. Trimming removed 3 bases from V and 4 bases from J, with 10 bases in between. CDR3 in amino acids: CASSSTAGNEKLFF. The CDR3 DNA follows: TGCGCCAGCAGCTCGACAGCGGGTAATGAAAAACTGTTTTTT. Full variable domain (missing parts from reference TRBV5-1 and TRBJ1-4): KAGVTQTPRYLIKTRGQQVTLSCSPISGHRSVSWYQQTPGQGLQFLFEYFSETQRNKGNFPGRFSGRQFSNSRSEMNVSTLELGDSALYLCASSSTAGNEKLFFGSGTQLSVL.

V usage is TRBV11-2 and J usage is TRBJ2-7; D possibly matches TRBD1 or TRBD2 (5 bases each). Looked up from germline, CDR1 is SGHAT and CDR2 is FQNNGV. V gave up 5 bases and J gave up 2 bases, with 28 bases separating them. This CDR3 spans 19 amino acids. In DNA form, the CDR3 reads TGTGCCAGCAGCATCAACCCTCTAGTGGGGGAGCTCGTCCCCTACGAGCAGTACTTC. Translating it yields CASSINPLVGELVPYEQYF.

The chain employs TRBV19 and TRBJ1-6; unclear D gene. CDR1 is LNHDA and CDR2 is SQIVND in the germline V gene (reference sequence). CDR3 length equals 14 residues. V was shortened by 6 bases and J by 8 bases, with 14 bases between the two germline ends. The CDR3 sequence is CASRKQSDYSPLHF. In DNA, the CDR3 is TGTGCCAGTAGGAAACAATCGGATTATTCACCCCTCCACTTT.

The CDR3: CASSLSIASWQGQTEQYF. In DNA form, the CDR3 reads TGTGCCAGCAGTTTATCCATCGCGTCTTGGCAGGGACAAACCGAGCAGTACTTC. The V and J genes are TRBV27 and TRBJ2-7, with D possibly TRBD1 on 6 matching bases. Trimming removed 0 bases at V and 6 bases at J, with 24 bases between. CDR3 length equals 18 residues. CDR1 is MNHEY, CDR2 SMNVEV, per germline (reference sequence).

The chain uses TRBV6-2 or TRBV6-3 and TRBJ2-1; 7 bases line up with TRBD1. Germline CDR1 and CDR2: MNHEY and SVGEGT. Trimming cost V 1 base and J 8 bases; bases outside gene matches: 5. CDR3 length: 14 amino acids. CDR3 sequence reads: CASSYYSTGDEQFF. The CDR3 DNA sequence: TGTGCCAGCAGTTACTATTCTACAGGGGATGAGCAGTTCTTC.

This chain joins TRBV7-9 and TRBJ1-2; D is possibly TRBD1 (6 bases). CDR3 size: 13 residues. Germline CDR1 SEHNR, CDR2 FQNEAQ (reference sequence). V was pared by 1 base and J by 6 bases, with 9 bases between. The CDR3 nucleotides read TGTGCCAGCAGCTTAGAGGCAGGGGATGGCTACACCTTC. It codes for CASSLEAGDGYTF.

The count of this clone is one. This rearrangement joins TRBV19 to TRBJ1-5, with 9 nucleotides matching TRBD1. Germline CDR1 and CDR2: LNHDA and SQIVND (reference sequence). The CDR3 consists of 16 residues. V dropped 7 bases and J dropped 1; count of bases not matched to a gene: 8. The CDR3 protein is CASIRDRAASNQPQHF. CDR3 DNA: TGTGCCAGTATCAGGGACAGGGCCGCGAGCAATCAGCCCCAGCATTTT.

The chain combines TRBV3-1 (or the pseudogene TRBV3-2) with TRBJ2-2; D possibly corresponds to TRBD1 (5 bases). Germline V gene lookup returns CDR1 LGHDT and CDR2 YNNKEL (reference sequence). Trimming stripped 1 base from V and 13 bases from J, with 19 bases between. The CDR3 is made up of 15 amino acids. In DNA form, the CDR3 reads TGTGCCAGCAGCCAAGTATCTGGGGCCGCGTGGGTGCTGTTTTTT. Its translation is CASSQVSGAAWVLFF.

This sequence joins TRBV7-9 and TRBJ1-2; no definite D call. Germline V gene data show CDR1 as SEHNR and CDR2 as FQNEAQ (reference sequence). The CDR3 length is 14 residues. Trimming took off 3 bases at V and 4 bases at J, with 12 bases between the two ends. CDR3 sequence: CASSFPGLGYGYTF. CDR3 sequence (DNA): TGTGCCAGCAGCTTCCCAGGATTGGGCTATGGCTACACCTTC. Together with reference TRBV7-9 and TRBJ1-2, the CDR3 gives the full variable domain: DTGVSQNPRHKITKRGQNVTFRCDPISEHNRLYWYRQTLGQGPEFLTYFQNEAQLEKSRLLSDRFSAERPKGSFSTLEIQRTEQGDSAMYLCASSFPGLGYGYTFGSGTRLTVV.

This chain joins TRBV13 and TRBJ1-1, with D perhaps TRBD1 (6 bases). V lost 1 base and J lost 1, with 10 bases in between. The CDR3 runs to 15 residues. Per the germline V gene, CDR1 is PRHDT and CDR2 is FYEKMQ (reference sequence). The CDR3 nucleotides read TGTGCCAGCAGCTTAGAGGGACACTGGAACACTGAAGCTTTCTTT. It yields the protein CASSLEGHWNTEAFF. The full variable domain, completed using reference TRBV13 and TRBJ1-1, is AAGVIQSPRHLIKEKRETATLKCYPIPRHDTVYWYQQGPGQDPQFLISFYEKMQSDKGSIPDRFSAQQFSDYHSELNMSSLELGDSALYFCASSLEGHWNTEAFFGQGTRLTVV.

The gene calls are TRBV12-2 and TRBJ1-1; the D segment call TRBD1 is taken from the table without a DNA check. TRBV12-2 is a documented pseudogene. CDR3 length: 17 amino acids. The CDR3 loop reads CASRLPGQEKTNTEAFF. Here the CDR3 DNA reads TGTGCAAGTCGCTTACCGGGACAGGAGAAGACGAACACTGAAGCTTTCTTT.

This chain uses TRBV7-9 with TRBJ1-5, with a tentative D call TRBD1 (5 bases). Trimming took 1 base from V and 5 from J, leaving 15 bases between them. Germline CDR1 and CDR2: SEHNR and FQNEAQ (reference sequence). This CDR3 has 16 residues. CDR3 region: CASSLGWQGDDQPQHF. Here the CDR3 DNA reads TGTGCCAGCAGCTTAGGTTGGCAGGGTGACGATCAGCCCCAGCATTTT.

The rearrangement links TRBV30 to TRBJ2-7; a weak D match, TRBD2 (6 bases). V was pared by 4 bases and J by 1 base, with 11 bases between. The CDR3 runs 13 residues. In germline, CDR1 is GTSNPN, CDR2 SVGIG (reference sequence). The CDR3 protein is CAWTGTGSYEQYF. DNA of the CDR3: TGTGCCTGGACCGGGACTGGATCCTACGAGCAGTACTTC. Variable domain in full (rest from reference TRBV30 and TRBJ2-7): SQTIHQWPATLVQPVGSPLSLECTVEGTSNPNLYWYRQAAGRGLQLLFYSVGIGQISSEVPQNLSASRPQDRQFILSSKKLLLSDSGFYLCAWTGTGSYEQYFGPGTRLTVT.

The chain combines TRBV4-2 with TRBJ2-3, with D maybe TRBD2 (6 bases). Trimming cost V 0 bases and J 1 base, with 11 bases left between them. This CDR3 contains 16 residues. The germline V gene has CDR1 LGHNA and CDR2 YNFKEQ. The CDR3 sequence is CASSQEGWGGTDTQYF. DNA for the CDR3: TGTGCCAGCAGCCAAGAGGGTTGGGGGGGCACAGATACGCAGTATTTT.

The chain carries TRBV6-5 and TRBJ1-1; TRBD1 matches at 7 bases. Per the germline V gene, CDR1 is MNHEY and CDR2 is SVGAGI. The V and J ends lost 9 bases and 1 base, in that order; junction bases with no gene match: 11. The CDR3 has 15 amino acids. CDR3 protein: CASSPLDRQNTEAFF. CDR3 DNA sequence: TGTGCCAGTTCACCTTTGGACAGGCAGAACACTGAAGCTTTCTTT.

The rearrangement links TRBV14 to TRBJ1-1; TRBD1 matches at 9 bases. Germline CDR1 reads SGHDN; CDR2 reads FVKESK. V lost 1 base, J lost 5 bases, and 8 bases stayed unmatched. This CDR3 is built from 16 residues. CDR3: CASSQVGWTGVTEAFF. The CDR3 nucleotides are TGTGCCAGCAGCCAAGTTGGGTGGACAGGGGTAACTGAAGCTTTCTTT. Filled out from reference TRBV14 and TRBJ1-1, the complete variable domain reads EAGVTQFPSHSVIEKGQTVTLRCDPISGHDNLYWYRRVMGKEIKFLLHFVKESKQDESGMPNNRFLAERTGGTYSTLKVQPAELEDSGVYFCASSQVGWTGVTEAFFGQGTRLTVV.

This sequence joins TRBV7-9 and TRBJ2-7; 7 bases are a match to TRBD1. Germline-derived CDR1 and CDR2 are SEHNR and FQNEAQ (reference sequence). V shed 3 bases, J shed 1 base, and the junction held 9 bases outside the gene matches. The CDR3 is made up of 16 amino acids. CDR3 coding DNA: TGTGCCAGCAGCTTCAACAGGGGTTCGGGTTCCTACGAGCAGTACTTC. It is translated as CASSFNRGSGSYEQYF.

This chain joins TRBV27 and TRBJ2-7; D tentatively reads TRBD1 or TRBD2 (5 bases each). The V end was cut by 1 base, the J end by 2 bases, with 6 bases between. CDR1 MNHEY and CDR2 SMNVEV come from the germline V gene (reference sequence). The CDR3 loop spans 13 amino acids. CDR3 in DNA: TGTGCCAGCAGTTTATTGGGGGCCTACGAGCAGTACTTC. Encoded protein: CASSLLGAYEQYF.

This clone was observed a single time. This chain links TRBV6-5 with TRBJ2-2, with TRBD1 identical over 7 bases. J was trimmed by 5 bases and V by 5 bases; bases with no gene match: 8. Germline V gene sequence: CDR1 MNHEY, CDR2 SVGAGI. The CDR3 is 15 residues long. CDR3 in amino acids: CASSTGTVLTGELFF. The CDR3 region has the DNA TGTGCCAGCAGTACCGGGACAGTTTTAACCGGGGAGCTGTTTTTT.